This T cell receptor beta chain was identified in a study of T cells in Graves' hyperthyroidism and ophthalmopathy. Uncontrolled infection, other autoimmune disease, pregnancy or lactation disqualified patients from enrolment. Researchers amplified the TCR beta CDR3 regions from RNA transcripts. Primed by the HTBI set, a first-round RT-PCR was run on the TCR CDR3. One entry per CDR3 protein results from TCRdb running MiXCR on the multiplex PCR reads. The sample has roughly 530,000 distinct CDR3 sequences; 15% to 20% are singletons. The CDR3 is made up of 15 amino acids. The germline V gene has CDR1 SGHRS and CDR2 YFSETQ. V was pared by 4 bases and J by 3 bases, with 7 bases of the junction left unmatched. About this clonotype itself: The antigen is undetermined.

Study findings and constraints: Blood also showed most of the thyroid clonotypes that were expanded above 0.001.

The TCR was taken from a woman between 18 and 29 years old with Graves' ophthalmopathy. Sequenced input: blood. The rearrangement links TRBV5-1 to TRBJ1-1, with TRBD1 identical over 9 bases. The CDR3 sequence is CASSTGQGMDTEAFF. CDR3 DNA: TGCGCCAGCAGCACGGGACAGGGAATGGACACTGAAGCTTTCTTT. Together with reference TRBV5-1 and TRBJ1-1, the CDR3 gives the full variable domain: KAGVTQTPRYLIKTRGQQVTLSCSPISGHRSVSWYQQTPGQGLQFLFEYFSETQRNKGNFPGRFSGRQFSNSRSEMNVSTLELGDSALYLCASSTGQGMDTEAFFGQGTRLTVV.